A single T cell receptor beta chain is shown here with its context. Its matching antigen is unknown. The germline gives CDR1 SGHVS, CDR2 FNYEAQ. CDR3 length: 16 residues. Trimming took off 5 bases at V and 0 bases at J, with 15 bases between the two ends. The PCR made use of 60 Vbeta and 13 Jbeta primers. Method: immunoSEQ multiplex PCR; TCRdb's copy keeps in-frame clones and lacks some. The sample has some 150,000 clones, around three quarters seen once. The source of the sample is a study of cytomegalovirus exposure and HLA in healthy donors. Across the study: Around 180 million T cells yielded approximately 110 million unique TCR beta sequences in earlier analysis.

Study-level points and caveats: The authors later found TCR association rates varying by HLA locus, with DRB1 most and HLA-C fewest. The study found most TCR sequences rare, yet found some public TCRs in many donors. An observed cluster of highly shared sequence variants was recorded as a likely sequencing artifact.

Source material: PBMCs. The V call is TRBV7-6, the J call TRBJ2-3; tentative D call: TRBD2 (6 bases). The receptor comes from a woman aged 25-40 years in good health and CMV-seropositive. CDR3 loop: CASSVNSGTSTDTQYF. CDR3 DNA: TGTGCCAGCAGCGTTAATAGCGGAACTAGCACAGATACGCAGTATTTT. The variable domain in full, completed from reference TRBV7-6 and TRBJ2-3, reads GAGVSQSPRYKVTKRGQDVALRCDPISGHVSLYWYRQALGQGPEFLTYFNYEAQQDKSGLPNDRFSAERPEGSISTLTIQRTEQRDSAMYRCASSVNSGTSTDTQYFGPGTRLTVL.